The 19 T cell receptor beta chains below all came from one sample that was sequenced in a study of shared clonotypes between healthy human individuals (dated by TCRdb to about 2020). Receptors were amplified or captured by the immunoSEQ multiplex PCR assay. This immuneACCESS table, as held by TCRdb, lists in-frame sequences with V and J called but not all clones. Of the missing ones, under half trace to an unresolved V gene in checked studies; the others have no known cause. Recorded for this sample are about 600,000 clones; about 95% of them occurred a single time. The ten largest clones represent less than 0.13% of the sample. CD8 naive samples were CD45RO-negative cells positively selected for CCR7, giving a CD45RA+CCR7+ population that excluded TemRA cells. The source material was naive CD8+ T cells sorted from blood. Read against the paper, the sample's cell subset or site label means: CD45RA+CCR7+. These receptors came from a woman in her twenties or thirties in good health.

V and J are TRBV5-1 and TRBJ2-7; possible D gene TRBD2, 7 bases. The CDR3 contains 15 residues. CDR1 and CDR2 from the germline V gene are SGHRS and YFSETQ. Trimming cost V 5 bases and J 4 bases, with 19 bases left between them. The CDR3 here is CASSPPGAGAYEQYF. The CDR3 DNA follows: TGCGCCAGCAGTCCTCCCGGGGCGGGGGCTTACGAGCAGTACTTC.

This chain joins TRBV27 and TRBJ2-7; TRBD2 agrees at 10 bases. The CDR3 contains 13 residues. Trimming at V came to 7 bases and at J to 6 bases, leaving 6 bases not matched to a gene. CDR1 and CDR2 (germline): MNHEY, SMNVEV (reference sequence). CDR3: CASKSGGGSEQYF. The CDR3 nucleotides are TGTGCCAGCAAGAGCGGGGGGGGGTCCGAGCAGTACTTC.

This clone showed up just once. CDR3 bases: TGCGCCAGCAGCCAGGTAGTGACCTCCTACGAGCAGTACTTC. Translation: CASSQVVTSYEQYF. This rearrangement joins TRBV4-1 to TRBJ2-7; D is unclear. Germline V gives CDR1 MGHRA, CDR2 YSYEKL. The V gene lost 3 bases and the J gene lost 0 bases, with 9 bases spanning the gap. CDR3 length: 14 residues.

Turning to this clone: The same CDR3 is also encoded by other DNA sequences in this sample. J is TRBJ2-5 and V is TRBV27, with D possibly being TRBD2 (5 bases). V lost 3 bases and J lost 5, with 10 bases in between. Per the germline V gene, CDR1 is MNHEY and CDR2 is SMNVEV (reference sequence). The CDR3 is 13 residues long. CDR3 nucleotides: TGTGCCAGCAGTTTCCTAGCCGGGGAGACCCAGTACTTC. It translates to CASSFLAGETQYF.

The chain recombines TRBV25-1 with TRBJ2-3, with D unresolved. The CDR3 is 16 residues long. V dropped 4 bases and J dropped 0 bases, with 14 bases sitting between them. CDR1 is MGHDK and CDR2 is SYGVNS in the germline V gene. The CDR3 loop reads CASSVSTHSSTDTQYF. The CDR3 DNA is TGTGCCAGCAGTGTGTCGACACACTCTAGCACAGATACGCAGTATTTT.

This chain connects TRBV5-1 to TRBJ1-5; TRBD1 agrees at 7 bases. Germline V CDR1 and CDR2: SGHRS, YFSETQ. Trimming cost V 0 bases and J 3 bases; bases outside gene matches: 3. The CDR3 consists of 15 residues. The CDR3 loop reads CASSLGEGANQPQHF. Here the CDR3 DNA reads TGCGCCAGCAGCTTGGGTGAGGGGGCCAATCAGCCCCAGCATTTT.

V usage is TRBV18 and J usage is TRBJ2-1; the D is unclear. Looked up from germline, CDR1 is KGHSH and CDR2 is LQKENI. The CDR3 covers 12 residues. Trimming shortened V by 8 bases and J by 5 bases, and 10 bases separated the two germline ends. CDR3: CASVQFNNEQFF. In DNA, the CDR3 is TGTGCCAGCGTGCAGTTCAACAATGAGCAGTTCTTC.

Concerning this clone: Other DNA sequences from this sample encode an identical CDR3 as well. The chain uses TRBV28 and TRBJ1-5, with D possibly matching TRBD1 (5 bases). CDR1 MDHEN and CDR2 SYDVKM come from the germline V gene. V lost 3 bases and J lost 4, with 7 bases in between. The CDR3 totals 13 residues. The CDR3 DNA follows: TGTGCCAGCAGTTTCGGGGGGAATCAGCCCCAGCATTTT. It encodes CASSFGGNQPQHF.

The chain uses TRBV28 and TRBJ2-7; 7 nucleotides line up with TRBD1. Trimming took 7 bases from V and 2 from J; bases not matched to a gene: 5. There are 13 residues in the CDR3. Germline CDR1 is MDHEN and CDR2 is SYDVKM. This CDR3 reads CASMYRGTYEQYF. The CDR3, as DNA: TGTGCCAGCATGTACAGGGGTACCTACGAGCAGTACTTC.

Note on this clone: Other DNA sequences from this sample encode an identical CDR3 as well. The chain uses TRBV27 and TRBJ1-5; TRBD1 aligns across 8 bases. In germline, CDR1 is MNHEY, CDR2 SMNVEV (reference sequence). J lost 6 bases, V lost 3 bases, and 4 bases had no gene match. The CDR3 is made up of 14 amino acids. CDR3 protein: CASSFTGGGQPQHF. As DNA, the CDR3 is TGTGCCAGCAGTTTTACAGGGGGAGGTCAGCCCCAGCATTTT.

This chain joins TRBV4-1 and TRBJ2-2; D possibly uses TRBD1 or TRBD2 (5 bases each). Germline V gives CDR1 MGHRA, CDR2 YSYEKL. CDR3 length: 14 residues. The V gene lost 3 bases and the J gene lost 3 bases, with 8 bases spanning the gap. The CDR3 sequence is CASSQGPHTGELFF. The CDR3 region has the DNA TGCGCCAGCAGCCAGGGACCCCACACCGGGGAGCTGTTTTTT.

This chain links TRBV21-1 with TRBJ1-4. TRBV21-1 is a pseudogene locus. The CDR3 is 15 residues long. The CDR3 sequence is CASSAWRATNEKLFF. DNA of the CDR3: TGTGCCAGCAGCGCCTGGAGGGCGACTAATGAAAAACTGTTTTTT.

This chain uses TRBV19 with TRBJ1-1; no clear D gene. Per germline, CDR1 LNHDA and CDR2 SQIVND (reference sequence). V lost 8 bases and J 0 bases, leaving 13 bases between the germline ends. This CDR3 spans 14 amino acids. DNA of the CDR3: TGTGCCAGTCGCGTAAGGGTCCTGAACACTGAAGCTTTCTTT. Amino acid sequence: CASRVRVLNTEAFF.

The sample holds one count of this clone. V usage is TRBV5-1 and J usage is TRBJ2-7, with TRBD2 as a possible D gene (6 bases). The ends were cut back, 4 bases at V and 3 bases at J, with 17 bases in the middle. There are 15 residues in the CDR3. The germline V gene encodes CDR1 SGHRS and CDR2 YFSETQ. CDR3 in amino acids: CASSLHRLGNYEQYF. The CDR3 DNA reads TGCGCCAGCAGCCTGCACAGACTAGGAAACTACGAGCAGTACTTC.

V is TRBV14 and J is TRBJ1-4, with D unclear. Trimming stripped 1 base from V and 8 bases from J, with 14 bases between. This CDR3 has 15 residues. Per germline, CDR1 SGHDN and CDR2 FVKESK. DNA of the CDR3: TGTGCCAGCAGCCAAGTGGAGGGTTTCGGCGAAAAACTGTTTTTT. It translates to CASSQVEGFGEKLFF.

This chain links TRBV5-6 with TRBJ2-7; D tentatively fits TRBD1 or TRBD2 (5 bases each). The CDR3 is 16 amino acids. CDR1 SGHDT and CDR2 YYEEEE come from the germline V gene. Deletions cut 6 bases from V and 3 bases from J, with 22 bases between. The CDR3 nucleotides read TGTGCCAGCAACAAAAGGGCCCGGGGCAGCGACTACGAGCAGTACTTC. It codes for CASNKRARGSDYEQYF.

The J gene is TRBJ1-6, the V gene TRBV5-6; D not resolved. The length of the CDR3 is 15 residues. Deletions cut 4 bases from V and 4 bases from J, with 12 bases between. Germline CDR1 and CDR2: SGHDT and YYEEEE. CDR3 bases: TGTGCCAGCAGCCCCCCGTTTGAGTATAATTCACCCCTCCACTTT. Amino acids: CASSPPFEYNSPLHF.

The CDR3 here is CASRAGAGTDTQYF. The CDR3 nucleotides read TGTGCCAGCAGAGCAGGGGCCGGGACAGATACGCAGTATTTT. This chain connects TRBV2 to TRBJ2-3; D is possibly TRBD1 (6 bases). The ends were cut back, 6 bases at V and 3 bases at J, with 13 bases in the middle. Germline-derived CDR1 and CDR2 are SNHLY and FYNNEI. The CDR3 runs to 14 residues.

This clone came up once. CDR3 loop: CASRPTGVVYNEQFF. In DNA form, the CDR3 reads TGTGCCAGTAGACCGACAGGGGTGGTATACAATGAGCAGTTCTTC. The V call is TRBV19, the J call TRBJ2-1, with 8 bases that match TRBD1. Germline assignment: CDR1 LNHDA and CDR2 SQIVND (reference sequence). The J segment lost 4 bases and the V segment lost 6 bases, leaving 8 bases of the junction unmatched. The CDR3 contains 15 residues. Full variable domain (remainder filled in from reference TRBV19 and TRBJ2-1): DGGITQSPKYLFRKEGQNVTLSCEQNLNHDAMYWYRQDPGQGLRLIYYSQIVNDFQKGDIAEGYSVSREKKESFPLTVTSAQKNPTAFYLCASRPTGVVYNEQFFGPGTRLTVL.